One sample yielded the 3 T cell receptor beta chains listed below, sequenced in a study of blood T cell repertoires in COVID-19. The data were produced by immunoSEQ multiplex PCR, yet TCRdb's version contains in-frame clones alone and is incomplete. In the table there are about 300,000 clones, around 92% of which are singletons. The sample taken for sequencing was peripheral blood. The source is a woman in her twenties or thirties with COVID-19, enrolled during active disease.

CDR3 sequence: CTHSAARQETQYF. In DNA form, the CDR3 reads TGCACGCACTCCGCGGCACGACAAGAGACCCAGTACTTC. The chain combines TRBV1 with TRBJ2-5; the D call TRBD2 from the table was never checked on the DNA. TRBV1 is designated a pseudogene. The CDR3 contains 13 residues.

The CDR3 DNA follows: TGTGCCAGCAGCTTAGAGGTCCCCAGGGTCCGCTCTGGGGCCAACGTCCTGACTTTC. Amino acids: CASSLEVPRVRSGANVLTF. The chain uses TRBV7-6 and TRBJ2-6; tentative D call: TRBD1 (5 bases). CDR1 and CDR2 from the germline V gene are SGHVS and FNYEAQ. The CDR3 has 19 residues. Trimming took 1 base from V and 0 from J, leaving 16 bases between them.

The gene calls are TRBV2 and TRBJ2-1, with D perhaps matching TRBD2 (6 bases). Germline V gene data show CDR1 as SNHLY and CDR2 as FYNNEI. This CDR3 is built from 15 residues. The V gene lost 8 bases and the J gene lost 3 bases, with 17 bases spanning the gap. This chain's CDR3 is CASVMGGTDYNEQFF. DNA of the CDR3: TGTGCCAGCGTGATGGGCGGGACCGACTACAATGAGCAGTTCTTC.